A single sample gave rise to the 25 T cell receptor beta chains below, sequenced in a study of OX40 agonist ivuxolimab in advanced cancers. Sequencing was performed with immunoSEQ multiplex PCR; in TCRdb, only in-frame clones are kept and a portion is missing. The sample has roughly 80,000 clones; about 89% are singletons. Sequencing was performed on CD4+ or CD8+ T cells sorted from blood, taken in a trial of the OX40 agonist ivuxolimab. All receptors come from an adult with an advanced solid tumor such as melanoma, head and neck, liver or kidney cancer.

The V and J genes are TRBV7-2 and TRBJ2-2, with D possibly being TRBD2 (5 bases). Deletions cut 3 bases from V and 5 bases from J, with 13 bases between. Germline CDR1 is SGHTA and CDR2 is FQGNSA. The CDR3 extends over 15 amino acids. The CDR3 bases are TGTGCCAGCAGCTTTGAATTAGCGACAACCGGGGAGCTGTTTTTT. Residues: CASSFELATTGELFF.

This chain connects TRBV9 to TRBJ2-7; the D is unclear. The CDR3 extends over 14 amino acids. V shed 2 bases and J shed 2 bases, with 11 bases lying between them. Germline CDR1 reads SGDLS; CDR2 reads YYNGEE. CDR3 amino acids: CASSVGLTAYEQYF. In nucleotides, the CDR3 is TGTGCCAGCAGCGTTGGCCTTACCGCCTACGAGCAGTACTTC. Drawing the rest from reference TRBV9 and TRBJ2-7, the complete variable domain is DSGVTQTPKHLITATGQRVTLRCSPRSGDLSVYWYQQSLDQGLQFLIQYYNGEERAKGNILERFSAQQFPDLHSELNLSSLELGDSALYFCASSVGLTAYEQYFGPGTRLTVT.

The chain is built from TRBV7-2 and TRBJ1-2; perhaps TRBD1 as D (5 bases). CDR3 length equals 15 residues. Per germline, CDR1 SGHTA and CDR2 FQGNSA. Trimming removed 2 bases at V and 6 bases at J, with 16 bases between. DNA of the CDR3: TGTGCCAGCAGCTTAAAGGGACCTCAAGAGAATGGCTACACCTTC. This translates into CASSLKGPQENGYTF. The variable domain in full, with the rest retrieved from reference TRBV7-2 and TRBJ1-2, is GAGVSQSPSNKVTEKGKDVELRCDPISGHTALYWYRQSLGQGLEFLIYFQGNSAPDKSGLPSDRFSAERTGGSVSTLTIQRTQQEDSAVYLCASSLKGPQENGYTFGSGTRLTVV.

The chain recombines TRBV27 with TRBJ2-7; D gene unclear. The germline CDR1 and CDR2 sequences are MNHEY and SMNVEV (reference sequence). CDR3 length: 14 amino acids. V dropped 2 bases and J dropped 1 base, with 9 bases sitting between them. The CDR3 bases are TGTGCCAGCAGTTTAATGGTAGGATCCTACGAGCAGTACTTC. It yields the protein CASSLMVGSYEQYF.

This clone was found a few times. The rearrangement links TRBV2 to TRBJ1-4; possibly TRBD1 for D (5 bases). Germline loops: CDR1 SNHLY, CDR2 FYNNEI. Trimming left V 4 bases short and J 6 bases short, with 9 bases between. The CDR3 has 13 amino acids. The CDR3 bases are TGTGCCAGCAGTGGACAGTTGGATGAAAAACTGTTTTTT. Amino acids: CASSGQLDEKLFF.

The CDR3 protein is CASSSTTDTYEQYF. CDR3 nucleotide sequence: TGTGCCAGCAGCTCGACGACGGATACCTACGAGCAGTACTTC. The chain links TRBV5-4 to TRBJ2-7; D gene ambiguous. Trimming took 3 bases from V and 2 from J, leaving 12 bases between them. This CDR3 contains 14 residues. Germline V CDR1 and CDR2: SGHNT, YYREEE (reference sequence).

This chain's CDR3 is CASSDTTGPVYGYTF. For the CDR3, the DNA is TGCGCCAGCAGTGACACGACAGGGCCTGTCTATGGCTACACCTTC. V and J are TRBV10-1 and TRBJ1-2; 7 nucleotides line up with TRBD1. The J segment lost 4 bases and the V segment lost 3 bases, leaving 8 bases of the junction unmatched. The germline gives CDR1 WNHNN, CDR2 SYGVQD (reference sequence). The CDR3 spans 15 residues.

The V and J genes are TRBV18 and TRBJ2-3, with D perhaps matching TRBD2 (5 bases). The CDR3 extends over 13 amino acids. V lost 6 bases and J lost 2, with 9 bases in between. Germline CDR1 and CDR2: KGHSH and LQKENI. The CDR3 sequence is CASSSGSTDTQYF. The CDR3 coding sequence is TGTGCCAGCTCTTCGGGGTCCACAGATACGCAGTATTTT.

This sequence joins TRBV5-1 and TRBJ2-7; D gene unclear. CDR3 length: 16 amino acids. V gave up 3 bases and J gave up 1 base, with 17 bases separating them. CDR1 is SGHRS, CDR2 YFSETQ, per germline. Written as DNA, the CDR3 is TGCGCCAGCAGCTCATGGGCCGGAGTCGAGTCCTACGAGCAGTACTTC. It yields the protein CASSSWAGVESYEQYF. The full variable domain, its missing parts supplied by reference TRBV5-1 and TRBJ2-7, is KAGVTQTPRYLIKTRGQQVTLSCSPISGHRSVSWYQQTPGQGLQFLFEYFSETQRNKGNFPGRFSGRQFSNSRSEMNVSTLELGDSALYLCASSSWAGVESYEQYFGPGTRLTVT.

This clone was counted once. The chain links TRBV2 to TRBJ2-3, with 10 bases aligning to TRBD1. With V trimmed by 3 bases and J by 5 bases, 8 bases remained unmatched. This CDR3 spans 16 amino acids. From germline, CDR1 is SNHLY and CDR2 FYNNEI. The CDR3 is CASSDWRGQGLDTQYF. CDR3 coding DNA: TGTGCCAGCAGTGATTGGAGGGGACAGGGGCTAGATACGCAGTATTTT.

The V call is TRBV25-1, the J call TRBJ1-2; D perhaps matches TRBD1 (6 bases). In germline, CDR1 is MGHDK, CDR2 SYGVNS. The CDR3 covers 13 residues. V was pared by 5 bases and J by 7 bases, with 14 bases between. The CDR3 is CASSWGRGFGYTF. CDR3 DNA sequence: TGTGCCAGCAGTTGGGGGCGCGGTTTTGGCTACACCTTC.

The chain has TRBV11-2 and TRBJ1-1; the match to TRBD1 covers 9 bases. Unmatched junction bases numbered 14, after V lost 5 bases and J lost 10 bases. Germline loops: CDR1 SGHAT, CDR2 FQNNGV. The CDR3 spans 15 residues. The CDR3, as DNA: TGTGCCAGCAGCCGCTTTACAGGGGGCGAAGATGGAGCTTTCTTT. Translated, it gives CASSRFTGGEDGAFF.

This clone occurred once. The chain uses TRBV6-5 and TRBJ1-1; a weak D match, TRBD1 (5 bases). Germline V gene sequence: CDR1 MNHEY, CDR2 SVGAGI. Trimming removed 5 bases from V and 1 base from J, with 8 bases in between. There are 13 residues in the CDR3. The CDR3 loop reads CASSSRGNTEAFF. The CDR3 coding sequence is TGTGCCAGCAGTAGTAGGGGGAACACTGAAGCTTTCTTT.

There are a few counts of this clone. The chain links TRBV30 to TRBJ2-5, with 7 bases that match TRBD2. The CDR3 has 15 residues. The V gene's germline CDR1 is GTSNPN and CDR2 SVGIG (reference sequence). With 7 bases clipped from V and 7 bases from J, the junction kept 18 bases outside the gene matches. Here the CDR3 reads CASTSGGGPVATQYF. The CDR3 nucleotides are TGTGCCTCCACTTCGGGGGGAGGGCCGGTTGCGACCCAGTACTTC.

V gene TRBV5-1 combines with J gene TRBJ2-1, with 7 bases that match TRBD2. This CDR3 contains 15 residues. The germline V gene has CDR1 SGHRS and CDR2 YFSETQ. V dropped 0 bases and J dropped 3; count of bases not matched to a gene: 3. The CDR3: CASSLASGNYNEQFF. CDR3 nucleotides: TGCGCCAGCAGCTTGGCAAGCGGGAACTACAATGAGCAGTTCTTC.

J is TRBJ2-5 and V is TRBV9; 11 positions match TRBD2. Per germline, CDR1 SGDLS and CDR2 YYNGEE. The length of the CDR3 is 18 residues. J was trimmed by 4 bases and V by 4 bases; bases with no gene match: 15. The CDR3 loop is CASSPGRLGLAVRETQYF. The CDR3, as DNA: TGTGCCAGCAGCCCCGGACGACTGGGACTAGCGGTAAGAGAGACCCAGTACTTC.

This chain joins TRBV4-3 and TRBJ2-6; tentative D call: TRBD2 (6 bases). The CDR3 spans 16 residues. Germline CDR1 reads LGHNA; CDR2 reads YSLEER. V was cut by 5 bases and J by 2 bases, with 13 bases left in between. The CDR3 bases are TGCGCCAGCAGCGGGGGAGGTTTTGCTGGGGCCAACGTCCTGACTTTC. It yields the protein CASSGGGFAGANVLTF.

There are a few counts of this clone. CDR3 sequence reads: CASSLEQGQPQHF. DNA for the CDR3: TGTGCCAGCAGCCTGGAACAGGGGCAGCCCCAGCATTTT. The chain recombines TRBV7-3 with TRBJ1-5, with 7 bases aligning to TRBD1. CDR1 SGHTA and CDR2 FQGTGA come from the germline V gene. The CDR3 loop spans 13 amino acids. Germline trimming cut 5 bases from V and 7 bases from J; bases unmatched to any gene: 5.

The rearrangement joins TRBV30 to TRBJ1-1, with D hard to call. The germline CDR1 and CDR2 sequences are GTSNPN and SVGIG (reference sequence). The CDR3 runs to 13 residues. Trimming took off 6 bases at V and 5 bases at J, with 16 bases between the two ends. CDR3 DNA sequence: TGTGCCTGCACCCTGGGTGTCAGGACTGAAGCTTTCTTT. Translating it yields CACTLGVRTEAFF.

The gene calls are TRBV27 and TRBJ2-4, with TRBD1 identical over 9 bases. The length of the CDR3 is 13 residues. V dropped 5 bases and J dropped 7; count of bases not matched to a gene: 3. CDR1 is MNHEY and CDR2 is SMNVEV in the germline V gene (reference sequence). The DNA for the CDR3 is TGTGCCAGCAGTCGGACAGGGGAGAACATTCAGTACTTC. It translates to CASSRTGENIQYF.

The V gene is TRBV5-1, the J gene TRBJ2-5, with a possible D match to TRBD2 (6 bases). Near its end, the DNA agrees better with TRBJ2-7, so the J call may be wrong. The CDR3 loop spans 16 amino acids. Looked up from germline, CDR1 is SGHRS and CDR2 is YFSETQ. DNA of the CDR3: TGCGCCAGCACCCGATCGCCTGGCGGGACGGCCTACGAGCAGTACTTC. This encodes CASTRSPGGTAYEQYF.

Turning to this clone: One base away lies a much larger clone, so this may be a sequencing read error. Other DNA sequences in the same sample also yield this CDR3. J is TRBJ1-1 and V is TRBV19; D is uncertain. Looked up from germline, CDR1 is LNHDA and CDR2 is SQIVND (reference sequence). The germline V and J ends were trimmed by 5 bases and 2 bases, with 3 bases remaining between them. This CDR3 has 11 residues. CDR3 DNA: TGTGCCAGTAGTGTCAACACTGAAGCTTTCTTT. This sequence encodes CASSVNTEAFF.

Here the CDR3 DNA reads TGTGCCACCAGCAGAGACATGAACACTGAAGCTTTCTTT. Translation gives CATSRDMNTEAFF. The chain links TRBV15 to TRBJ1-1; the D is unclear. V was clipped by 0 bases and J by 0 bases, with 2 bases between them. Germline assignment: CDR1 LNHNV and CDR2 YYDKDF (reference sequence). The CDR3 covers 13 residues.

This clone was observed a handful of times. The gene calls are TRBV29-1 and TRBJ2-7, with D possibly being TRBD1 (6 bases). This CDR3 is 15 amino acids long. Germline CDR1 is SQVTM and CDR2 is ANQGSEA. Trimming shortened V by 5 bases and J by 2 bases, and 19 bases separated the two germline ends. CDR3 nucleotide sequence: TGCAGCGTTCGGGGAGAGAGGACAGCCCCCTACGAGCAGTACTTC. Protein: CSVRGERTAPYEQYF.

The chain combines TRBV27 with TRBJ2-4; D unresolved. V lost 5 bases to trimming and J lost 5 bases, with 13 bases between them. This CDR3 spans 14 amino acids. Looked up from germline, CDR1 is MNHEY and CDR2 is SMNVEV (reference sequence). CDR3 DNA: TGTGCCAGCAGTCCGTGGACCGCTCAAAACATTCAGTACTTC. Its translation is CASSPWTAQNIQYF.